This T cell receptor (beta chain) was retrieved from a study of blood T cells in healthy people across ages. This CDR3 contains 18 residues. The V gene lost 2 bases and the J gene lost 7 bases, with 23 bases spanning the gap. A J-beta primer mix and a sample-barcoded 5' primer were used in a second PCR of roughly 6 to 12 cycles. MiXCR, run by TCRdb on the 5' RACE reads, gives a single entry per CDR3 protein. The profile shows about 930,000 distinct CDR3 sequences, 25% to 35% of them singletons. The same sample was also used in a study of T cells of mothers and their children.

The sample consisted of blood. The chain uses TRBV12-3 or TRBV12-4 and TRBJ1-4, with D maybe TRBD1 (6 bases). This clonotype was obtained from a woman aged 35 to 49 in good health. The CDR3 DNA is TGTGCCAGCAGTTTAAAGGGGACATACGGTGGGGTGTTTGAAAAACTGTTTTTT. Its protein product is CASSLKGTYGGVFEKLFF.